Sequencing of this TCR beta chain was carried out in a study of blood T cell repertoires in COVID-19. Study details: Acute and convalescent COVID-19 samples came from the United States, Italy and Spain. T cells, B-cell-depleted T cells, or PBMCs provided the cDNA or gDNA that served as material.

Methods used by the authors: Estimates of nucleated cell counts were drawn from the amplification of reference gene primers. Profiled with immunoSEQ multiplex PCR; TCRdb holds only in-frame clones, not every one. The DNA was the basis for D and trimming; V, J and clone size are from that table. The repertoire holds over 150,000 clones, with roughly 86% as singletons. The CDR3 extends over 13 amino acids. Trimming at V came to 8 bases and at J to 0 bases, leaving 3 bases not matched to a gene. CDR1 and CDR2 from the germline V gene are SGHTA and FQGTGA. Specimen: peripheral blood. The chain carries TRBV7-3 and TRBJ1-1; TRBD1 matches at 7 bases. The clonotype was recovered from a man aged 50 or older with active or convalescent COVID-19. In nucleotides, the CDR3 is TGTGCCAGCCCGGGACAGTTGAACACTGAAGCTTTCTTT. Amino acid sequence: CASPGQLNTEAFF.